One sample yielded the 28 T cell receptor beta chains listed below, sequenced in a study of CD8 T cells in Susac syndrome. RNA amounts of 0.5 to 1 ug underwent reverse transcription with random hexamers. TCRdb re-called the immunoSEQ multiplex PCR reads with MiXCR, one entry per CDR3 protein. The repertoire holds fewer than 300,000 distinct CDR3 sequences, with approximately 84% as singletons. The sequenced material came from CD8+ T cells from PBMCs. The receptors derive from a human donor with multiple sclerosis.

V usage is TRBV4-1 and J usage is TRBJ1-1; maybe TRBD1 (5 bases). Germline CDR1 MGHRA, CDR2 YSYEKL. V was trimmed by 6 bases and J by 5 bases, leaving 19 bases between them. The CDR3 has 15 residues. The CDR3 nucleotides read TGCGCCAGCAGACCTTATCGGACAATTCTGACTGAAGCTTTCTTT. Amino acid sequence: CASRPYRTILTEAFF.

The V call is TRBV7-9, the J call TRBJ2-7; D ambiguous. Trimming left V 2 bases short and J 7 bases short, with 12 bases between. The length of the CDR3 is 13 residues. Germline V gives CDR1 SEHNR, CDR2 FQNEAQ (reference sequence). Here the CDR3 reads CASSLINLGEQYF. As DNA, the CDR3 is TGTGCCAGCAGCTTAATTAATCTGGGTGAGCAGTACTTC.

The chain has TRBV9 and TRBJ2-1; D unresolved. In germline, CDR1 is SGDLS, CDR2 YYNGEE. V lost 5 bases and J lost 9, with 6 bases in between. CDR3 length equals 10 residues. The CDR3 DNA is TGTGCCAGCAGTGGAGCTGAGCAGTTCTTC. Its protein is CASSGAEQFF. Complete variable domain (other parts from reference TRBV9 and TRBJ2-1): DSGVTQTPKHLITATGQRVTLRCSPRSGDLSVYWYQQSLDQGLQFLIQYYNGEERAKGNILERFSAQQFPDLHSELNLSSLELGDSALYFCASSGAEQFFGPGTRLTVL.

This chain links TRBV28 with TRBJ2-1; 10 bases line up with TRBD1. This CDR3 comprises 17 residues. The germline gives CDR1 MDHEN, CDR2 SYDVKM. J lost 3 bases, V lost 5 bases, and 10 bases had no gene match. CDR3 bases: TGTGCCAGCAGTCCCGATCCCGGGACAGGGGTCTACAATGAGCAGTTCTTC. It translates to CASSPDPGTGVYNEQFF.

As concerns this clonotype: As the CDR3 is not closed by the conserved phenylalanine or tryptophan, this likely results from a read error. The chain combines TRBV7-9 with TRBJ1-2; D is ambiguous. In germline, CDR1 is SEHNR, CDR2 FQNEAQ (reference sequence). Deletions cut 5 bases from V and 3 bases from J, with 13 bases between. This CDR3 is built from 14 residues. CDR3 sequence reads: CASSQNQRDYGYTV. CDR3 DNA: TGTGCCAGCAGCCAAAACCAACGTGACTATGGCTACACCGTC.

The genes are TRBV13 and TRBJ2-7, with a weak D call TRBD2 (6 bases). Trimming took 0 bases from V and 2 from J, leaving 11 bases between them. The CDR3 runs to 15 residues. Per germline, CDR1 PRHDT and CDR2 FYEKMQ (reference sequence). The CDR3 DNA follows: TGTGCCAGCAGCTTAGGGCTAGCGATCACCTACGAGCAGTACTTC. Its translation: CASSLGLAITYEQYF.

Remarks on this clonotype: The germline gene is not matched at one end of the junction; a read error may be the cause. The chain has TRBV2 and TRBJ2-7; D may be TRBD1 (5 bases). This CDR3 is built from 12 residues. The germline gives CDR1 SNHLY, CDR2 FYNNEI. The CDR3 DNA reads TGTGCCATACAGGTTTCAAAATACGAGCGGTACTTC. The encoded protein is CAIQVSKYERYF.

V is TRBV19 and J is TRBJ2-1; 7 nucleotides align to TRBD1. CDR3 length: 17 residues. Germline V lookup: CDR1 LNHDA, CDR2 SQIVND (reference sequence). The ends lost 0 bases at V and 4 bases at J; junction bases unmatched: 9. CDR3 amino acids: CASSIDPGTDPYNEQFF. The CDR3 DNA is TGTGCCAGTAGTATAGACCCCGGGACAGACCCTTACAATGAGCAGTTCTTC.

CDR3 nucleotide sequence: TGTGCCAGCAGTTGGGGGACAGGGGGCAACACTGAAGCTTTCTTT. Protein sequence: CASSWGTGGNTEAFF. The V and J genes are TRBV27 and TRBJ1-1, with 12 nucleotides matching TRBD1. This CDR3 spans 15 amino acids. Germline V lookup: CDR1 MNHEY, CDR2 SMNVEV (reference sequence). V was clipped by 4 bases and J by 2 bases; unmatched bases: 2.

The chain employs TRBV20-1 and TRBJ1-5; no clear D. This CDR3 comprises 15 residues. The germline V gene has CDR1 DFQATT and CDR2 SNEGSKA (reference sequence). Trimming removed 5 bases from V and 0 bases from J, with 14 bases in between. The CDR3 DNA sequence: TGCAGTGCTCCCAACCGAAGGGCTAGCAATCAGCCCCAGCATTTT. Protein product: CSAPNRRASNQPQHF.

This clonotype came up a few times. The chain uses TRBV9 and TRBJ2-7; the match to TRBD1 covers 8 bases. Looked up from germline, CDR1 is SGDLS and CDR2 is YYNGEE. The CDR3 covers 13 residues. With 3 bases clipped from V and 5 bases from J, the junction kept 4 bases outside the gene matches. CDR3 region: CASSDRTGHEQYF. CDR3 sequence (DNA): TGTGCCAGCAGCGATAGGACAGGGCACGAGCAGTACTTC.

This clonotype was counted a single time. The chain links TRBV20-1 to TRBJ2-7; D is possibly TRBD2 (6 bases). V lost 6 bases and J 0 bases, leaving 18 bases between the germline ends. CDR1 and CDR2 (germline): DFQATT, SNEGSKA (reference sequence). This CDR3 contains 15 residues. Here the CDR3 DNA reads TGCAGTGCCCGCAAGACCGGAGGGACCTCCTACGAGCAGTACTTC. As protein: CSARKTGGTSYEQYF.

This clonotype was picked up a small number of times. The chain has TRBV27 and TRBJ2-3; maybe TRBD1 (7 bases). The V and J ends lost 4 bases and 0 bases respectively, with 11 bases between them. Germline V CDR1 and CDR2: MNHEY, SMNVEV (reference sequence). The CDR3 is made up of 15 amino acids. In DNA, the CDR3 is TGTGCCAGCAGTTGGGACAGCGGGAGCACAGATACGCAGTATTTT. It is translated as CASSWDSGSTDTQYF.

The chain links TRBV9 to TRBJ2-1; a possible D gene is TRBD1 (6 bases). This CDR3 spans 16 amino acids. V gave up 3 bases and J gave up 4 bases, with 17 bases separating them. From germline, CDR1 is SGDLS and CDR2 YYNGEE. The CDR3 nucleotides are TGTGCCAGCAGCGCCCCTCAGGGGCCAGGGTACAATGAGCAGTTCTTC. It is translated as CASSAPQGPGYNEQFF.

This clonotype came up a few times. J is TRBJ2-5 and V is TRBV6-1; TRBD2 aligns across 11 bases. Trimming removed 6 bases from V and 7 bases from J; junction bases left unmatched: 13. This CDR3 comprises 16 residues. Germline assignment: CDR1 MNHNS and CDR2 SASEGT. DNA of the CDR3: TGTGCCAGCAGGGGACTAGCGGCGACGCAAGACTGGACCCAGTACTTC. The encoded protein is CASRGLAATQDWTQYF.

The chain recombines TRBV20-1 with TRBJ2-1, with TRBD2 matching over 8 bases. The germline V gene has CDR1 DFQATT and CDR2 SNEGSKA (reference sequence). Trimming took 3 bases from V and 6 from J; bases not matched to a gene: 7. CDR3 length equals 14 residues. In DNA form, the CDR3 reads TGCAGTGCTAGGGAGCGGGAGAGAGGCAATGAGCAGTTCTTC. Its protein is CSARERERGNEQFF.

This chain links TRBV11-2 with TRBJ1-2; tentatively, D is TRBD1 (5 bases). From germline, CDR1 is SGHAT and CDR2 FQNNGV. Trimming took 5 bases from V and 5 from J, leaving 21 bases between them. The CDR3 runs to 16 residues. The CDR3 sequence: CASSPTRTGLNYGYTF. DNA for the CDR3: TGTGCCAGCAGCCCCACCCGTACGGGGCTAAATTATGGCTACACCTTC.

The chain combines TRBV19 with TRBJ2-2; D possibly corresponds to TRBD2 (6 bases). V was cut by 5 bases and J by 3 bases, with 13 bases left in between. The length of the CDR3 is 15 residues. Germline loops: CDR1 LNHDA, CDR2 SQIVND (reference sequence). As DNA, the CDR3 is TGTGCCAGTAGTCCGGAGGGGCCGTACACCGGGGAGCTGTTTTTT. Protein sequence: CASSPEGPYTGELFF.

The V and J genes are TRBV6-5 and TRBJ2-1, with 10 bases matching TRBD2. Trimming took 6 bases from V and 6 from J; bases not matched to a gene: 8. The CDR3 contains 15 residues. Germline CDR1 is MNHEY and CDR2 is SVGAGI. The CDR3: CASRLAGVGVNEQFF. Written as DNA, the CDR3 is TGTGCCAGCAGGCTAGCGGGGGTCGGCGTCAATGAGCAGTTCTTC.

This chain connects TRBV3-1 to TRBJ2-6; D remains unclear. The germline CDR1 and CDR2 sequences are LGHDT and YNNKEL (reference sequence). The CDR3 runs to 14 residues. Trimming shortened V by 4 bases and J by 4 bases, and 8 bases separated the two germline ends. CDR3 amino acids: CASSPQLGANVLTF. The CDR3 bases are TGTGCCAGCAGCCCGCAGTTGGGGGCCAACGTCCTGACTTTC. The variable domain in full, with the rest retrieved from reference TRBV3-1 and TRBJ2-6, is DTAVSQTPKYLVTQMGNDKSIKCEQNLGHDTMYWYKQDSKKFLKIMFSYNNKELIINETVPNRFSPKSPDKAHLNLHINSLELGDSAVYFCASSPQLGANVLTFGAGSRLTVL.

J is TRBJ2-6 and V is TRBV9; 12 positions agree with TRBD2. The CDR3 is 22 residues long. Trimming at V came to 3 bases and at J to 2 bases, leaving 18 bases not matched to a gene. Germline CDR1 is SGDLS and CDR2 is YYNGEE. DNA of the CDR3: TGTGCCAGCAGCGACTCTAGCGGGAGGGCCGTTCCCGGAGGTCCTGGGGCCAACGTCCTGACTTTC. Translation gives CASSDSSGRAVPGGPGANVLTF.

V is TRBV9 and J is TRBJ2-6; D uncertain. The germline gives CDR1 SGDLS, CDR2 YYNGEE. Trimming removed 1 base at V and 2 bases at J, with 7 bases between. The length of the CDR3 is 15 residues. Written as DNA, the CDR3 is TGTGCCAGCAGCGTATGGGAAGCTGGGGCCAACGTCCTGACTTTC. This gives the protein CASSVWEAGANVLTF. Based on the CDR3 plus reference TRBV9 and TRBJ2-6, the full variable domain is DSGVTQTPKHLITATGQRVTLRCSPRSGDLSVYWYQQSLDQGLQFLIQYYNGEERAKGNILERFSAQQFPDLHSELNLSSLELGDSALYFCASSVWEAGANVLTFGAGSRLTVL.

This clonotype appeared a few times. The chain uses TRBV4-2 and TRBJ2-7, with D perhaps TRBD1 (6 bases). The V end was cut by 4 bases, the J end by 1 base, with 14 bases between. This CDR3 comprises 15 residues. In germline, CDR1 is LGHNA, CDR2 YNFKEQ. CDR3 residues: CASSPRTERSYEQYF. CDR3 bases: TGTGCCAGCAGCCCCCGGACAGAAAGATCCTACGAGCAGTACTTC.

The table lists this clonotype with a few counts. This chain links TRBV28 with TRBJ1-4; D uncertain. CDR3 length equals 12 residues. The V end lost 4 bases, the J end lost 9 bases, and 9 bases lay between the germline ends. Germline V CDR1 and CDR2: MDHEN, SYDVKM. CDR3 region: CASSSDGKKLFF. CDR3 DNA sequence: TGTGCCAGCAGTTCGGACGGGAAAAAACTGTTTTTT.

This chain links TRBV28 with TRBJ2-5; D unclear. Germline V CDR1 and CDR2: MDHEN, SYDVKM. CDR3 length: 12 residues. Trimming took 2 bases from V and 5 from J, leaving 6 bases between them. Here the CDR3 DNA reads TGTGCCAGCAGTTTAGCGATCGAGACCCAGTACTTC. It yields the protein CASSLAIETQYF.

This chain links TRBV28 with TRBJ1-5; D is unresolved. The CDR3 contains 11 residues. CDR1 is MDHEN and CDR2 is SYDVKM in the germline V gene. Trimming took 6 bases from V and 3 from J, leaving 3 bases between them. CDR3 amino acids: CASSTNQPQHF. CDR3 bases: TGTGCCAGCAGCACCAATCAGCCCCAGCATTTT.

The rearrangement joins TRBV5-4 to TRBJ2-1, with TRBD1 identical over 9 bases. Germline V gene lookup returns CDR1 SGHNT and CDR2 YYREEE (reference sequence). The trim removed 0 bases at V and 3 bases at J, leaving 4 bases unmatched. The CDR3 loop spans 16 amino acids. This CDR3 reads CASSLGGQGDYNEQFF. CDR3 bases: TGTGCCAGCAGCTTGGGGGGACAGGGAGACTACAATGAGCAGTTCTTC.

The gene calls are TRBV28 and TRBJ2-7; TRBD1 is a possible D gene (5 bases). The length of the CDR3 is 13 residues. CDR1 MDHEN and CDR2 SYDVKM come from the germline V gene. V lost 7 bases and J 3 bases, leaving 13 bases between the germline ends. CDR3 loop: CASTLQGLYEQYF. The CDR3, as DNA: TGTGCCAGCACCCTCCAGGGCCTCTACGAGCAGTACTTC.